This is a list of T cell receptor beta chains from one sample in a study of cytomegalovirus exposure and HLA in healthy donors. Data came from immunoSEQ multiplex PCR; TCRdb stores just in-frame clones and leaves some out. The top ten hold roughly 4.2% of the sample, which has some 83,000 clones, approximately 75% seen once. The sequenced sample was PBMCs. The receptors here all came from a man between 60 and 75 years old in good health and CMV-seronegative. Both conserved end residues are part of each CDR3. A D gene is named only where the DNA matches it firmly. Expanded clones get a size class; other rows say once, few or many, or leave the size out.

j_call v_call d_call clone_size cdr3_nt cdr3_aa
TRBJ1-4 TRBV5-1 TRBD1 - TGCGCCAGCAGCTTGGGGGACAGGGGGAATGAAAAACTGTTTTTT CASSLGDRGNEKLFF
TRBJ2-2 TRBV11-2 - once TGTGCCAGCAGCCGTCGACTAGGGCTAACGAACACCGGGGAGCTGTTTTTT CASSRRLGLTNTGELFF
TRBJ2-5 TRBV6-5 TRBD2 - TGTGCCAGCAGTTATTTCCGGGGGGGGGAGACCCAGTACTTC CASSYFRGGETQYF
TRBJ2-2 TRBV13 TRBD2 few TGTGCCAGCAGCCATCGACTTCCGAGCGGGGGGGTTAGCGGGGAGCTGTTTTTT CASSHRLPSGGVSGELFF
TRBJ1-2 TRBV19 - - TGTGCCAGTACACCTAGGGAGTTAAACTATGGCTACACCTTC CASTPRELNYGYTF
TRBJ2-2 TRBV10-3 TRBD1 - TGTGCCATCAGTGAGTCCCCGATGGGGACGGGACAGCGAGTCCGAATGACCGGGGAGCTGTTTTTT CAISESPMGTGQRVRMTGELFF
TRBJ1-1 TRBV11-2 - once TGTGCCAGCAGCTATAGTCAGGGGATGAACACTGAAGCTTTCTTT CASSYSQGMNTEAFF
TRBJ2-7 TRBV14 - once TGTGCCAGCAGCCGGCTACTAGGGGGCTACGAGCAGTACTTC CASSRLLGGYEQYF
TRBJ2-3 TRBV7-8 TRBD2 - TGTGCCAGCAATCGATTGCCCTTGGCGGGGGGTTCTAGCACAGATACGCAGTATTTT CASNRLPLAGGSSTDTQYF
TRBJ2-1 TRBV7-3 TRBD2 - TGTGCCAGCAGCTTGGGTAGCGGGGGGGCCGGCGGTGAGCAGTTCTTC CASSLGSGGAGGEQFF
TRBJ2-1 TRBV9 TRBD2 - TGTGCCAGCAGCGTAGGACTAGCGGGGGGAATGGCCTACAATGAGCAGTTCTTC CASSVGLAGGMAYNEQFF
TRBJ1-5 TRBV12-5 - few TGTGCTAGTTGCTTACAAGGGGATCAGCCCCAGCATTTT CASCLQGDQPQHF
TRBJ2-3 TRBV19 TRBD2 - TGTGCCAGTAGTGCCGGGACTAAGGGCACAGATACGCAGTATTTT CASSAGTKGTDTQYF
TRBJ2-3 TRBV27 - - TGTGCCAGCAGTTTCTCAGGGGAGGGTAATACGCAGTATTTT CASSFSGEGNTQYF
TRBJ1-4 TRBV9 TRBD1 - TGTGCCAGCACCTGGGCCCGGGACAGGGCTGAAAAACTGTTTTTT CASTWARDRAEKLFF
TRBJ1-1 TRBV11-3 - - TGTGCCAGCAGCTCGGGACACCCGAACACTGAAGCTTTCTTT CASSSGHPNTEAFF
TRBJ1-1 TRBV18 TRBD1 - TGTGCCAGCTCACCAATAAGTCCAGGGGGCTTTACTGAAGCTTTCTTT CASSPISPGGFTEAFF
TRBJ1-2 TRBV2 - few TGTGCCAGCAGTGAAGCTGGCAGGAACTATGGCTACACCTTC CASSEAGRNYGYTF
TRBJ2-5 TRBV19 TRBD1 - TGTGCCAGTAGTAGGGACAGGGGGAAAGAGACCCAGTACTTC CASSRDRGKETQYF
TRBJ2-7 TRBV30 - - TGTGCCTGGACCCCTTTAGTCGGTTACGAGCAGTACTTC CAWTPLVGYEQYF
TRBJ1-1 TRBV14 - - TGTGCCAGCAGCCCCGGGCGAGGGGGACGGGGCACTGAAGCTTTCTTT CASSPGRGGRGTEAFF
TRBJ2-4 TRBV5-1 TRBD2 - TGCGCCAGCAGCCGGGGGGAAGCCAAAAACATTCAGTACTTC CASSRGEAKNIQYF
TRBJ2-1 TRBV7-3 TRBD2 - TGTGCCAGCAGCTGGGGCGGGGGTTCGGGGGAGCAGTTCTTC CASSWGGGSGEQFF
TRBJ1-2 TRBV2 - - TGTGCCAGCAGTCCCAGGGCTAACTATGGCTACACCTTC CASSPRANYGYTF
TRBJ1-1 TRBV9 TRBD1 - TGTGCCAGCAGCTTTTCTCTGCTGGGACAGGGAGGGGGCACTGAAGCTTTCTTT CASSFSLLGQGGGTEAFF
TRBJ2-7 TRBV9 - - TGTGCCAGCAGCCCACGGGACATGAGCTCCTACGAGCAGTACTTC CASSPRDMSSYEQYF
TRBJ1-1 TRBV9 - few TGTGCCAGCAGCGTAGAGGAGGGCGGCACTGAAGCTTTCTTT CASSVEEGGTEAFF
TRBJ1-1 TRBV11-2 - - TGTGCCAGCAGCGCTGACAGCAGGAACACTGAAGCTTTCTTT CASSADSRNTEAFF
TRBJ1-1 TRBV13 - - TGTGCCAGCAGCTGGACAGCGAACACTGAAGCTTTCTTT CASSWTANTEAFF
TRBJ2-3 TRBV10-1 TRBD2 once TGCGCCAGCAGTGTCGCGGGGGGTGCAGATACGCAGTATTTT CASSVAGGADTQYF
TRBJ2-2 TRBV5-6 - - TGTGCCAGCAGCTTGGAATGGGGGGGGGCGACTAACACCGGGGAGCTGTTTTTT CASSLEWGGATNTGELFF
TRBJ2-2 TRBV18 - - TGTGCCAGCTCACCACAGCAGGAGGGCGCCGCCGGGGAGCTGTTTTTT CASSPQQEGAAGELFF
TRBJ2-3 TRBV11-2 TRBD1 - TGTGCCAGCAGCCCCCCCGGGACAGGGGGATCAGATACGCAGTATTTT CASSPPGTGGSDTQYF
TRBJ2-1 TRBV5-1 TRBD2 - TGCGCCAGCAGCTTGGATTTAGCGGGGGGTGTCAATGAGCAGTTCTTC CASSLDLAGGVNEQFF
TRBJ2-7 TRBV2 - - TGTGCCAGCAGTGAACAGGACTACGAGCAGTACTTC CASSEQDYEQYF
TRBJ1-1 TRBV19 - - TGTGCCAGTAGTACCCCCCTCCTACAGGTGAACGAACGGACTGAAGCTTTCTTT CASSTPLLQVNERTEAFF
TRBJ1-1 TRBV30 - few TGTGCCTGGAGCCCCGTCAAGGGGGACACTGAAGCTTTCTTT CAWSPVKGDTEAFF
TRBJ2-7 TRBV6-6 - - TGTGCCAGCATTCGAAACAGGTATTCCTACGAGCAGTACTTC CASIRNRYSYEQYF
TRBJ2-3 TRBV19 - - TGTGCCAGTAGTATAAGCACGGACAGTAGCACAGATACGCAGTATTTT CASSISTDSSTDTQYF
TRBJ1-1 TRBV2 TRBD1 - TGTGCCAGCAGTGCCCCAAGACAGGGGACTTCCACTGAAGCTTTCTTT CASSAPRQGTSTEAFF
TRBJ1-2 TRBV5-6 TRBD1 few TGTGCCAGCAGCCAAGTTACAGGGGGCGTTGGCTACACCTTC CASSQVTGGVGYTF
TRBJ1-2 TRBV6-5 - - TGTGCCAGCAGTTACTCTGGACTAGGTGGCTACACCTTC CASSYSGLGGYTF
TRBJ2-3 TRBV19 TRBD1 once TGTGCCAGTAGTCCGACAGGGGTAAACACAGATACGCAGTATTTT CASSPTGVNTDTQYF
TRBJ2-7 TRBV14 TRBD2 - TGTGCCAGCAGCTACGGGGGGTCTGGCGAGCAGTACTTC CASSYGGSGEQYF
TRBJ1-3 TRBV7-7 TRBD1 few TGTGCCAGCAGCCCCCTAGGGACAGCCCTTCCTGGAAACACCATATATTTT CASSPLGTALPGNTIYF
TRBJ1-2 TRBV18 - - TGTGCCAGCTCACCTTCCACCACATTGGCCCCCTACTATGGCTACACCTTC CASSPSTTLAPYYGYTF
TRBJ1-2 TRBV5-6 TRBD1 - TGTGCCAGCAGCTCGGGACAGGGTGCGTATGGCTACACCTTC CASSSGQGAYGYTF
TRBJ1-4 TRBV27 - - TGTGCCAGCAGTTTGGGGCAGCCTAATGAAAAACTGTTTTTT CASSLGQPNEKLFF
TRBJ2-5 TRBV5-5 TRBD2 - TGTGCCAGCAGCTTGGAATACGCGGGGGGGCGGGAGACCCAGTACTTC CASSLEYAGGRETQYF
TRBJ2-7 TRBV5-6 - - TGTGCCAGCAGCTATGGGAGCACCTACGAGCAGTACTTC CASSYGSTYEQYF
TRBJ2-2 TRBV4-2 - few TGTGCCAGCAGCCAAGGGGGGACATTAGCCGGGGAGCTGTTTTTT CASSQGGTLAGELFF
TRBJ2-3 TRBV6-6 TRBD2 - TGTGCCGGGGGGGTCTCTGATACGCAGTATTTT CAGGVSDTQYF
TRBJ2-3 TRBV11-2 TRBD2 - TGTGCCAGCAGCTTAGGAGCGGGGGGGCCTACAGATACGCAGTATTTT CASSLGAGGPTDTQYF
TRBJ2-3 TRBV13 TRBD2 - TGTGCCAGCAGCACTGGGACTAGCGGCACAGATACGCAGTATTTT CASSTGTSGTDTQYF
TRBJ1-2 TRBV7-9 - few TGTGCCAGCAGCCCCCCCTCGGGTGGCTACACCTTC CASSPPSGGYTF
TRBJ1-4 TRBV30 TRBD1 - TGTGCCTGGAATCACAATGACAGGGGGAATGAAAAACTGTTTTTT CAWNHNDRGNEKLFF
TRBJ2-4 TRBV5-4 - - TGTGCCAGCAGCTTGGATCCGGGGAACATTCAGTACTTC CASSLDPGNIQYF
TRBJ2-4 TRBV2 TRBD2 - TGTGCCAGCAGGGGGGGGACTTCCGAGACCCGGTACTTC CASRGGTSETRYF
TRBJ2-7 TRBV5-4 - few TGTGCCAGCAGCTTGACAGGAGCCGCCTACGAGCAGTACTTC CASSLTGAAYEQYF